The 12 T cell receptor beta chains below come from one sample, sequenced in a study of cytomegalovirus exposure and HLA in healthy donors. The PCR used 60 Vbeta and 13 Jbeta primers. TCRdb's table, derived via immunoSEQ multiplex PCR, lists solely in-frame clones and lacks some. The sample yields 100,000 to 150,000 clones, 74% seen once. The sample consisted of PBMCs. These receptors were collected from a woman aged 45-65 years in good health and CMV-seropositive.

This chain links TRBV1 with TRBJ2-3; the DNA was not compared with TRBD2, the D call given in the table. TRBV1 has pseudogene status. There are 13 residues in the CDR3. The CDR3 DNA reads TGCACCCACGATCAGCGGGGTGACGATACGCGGTATTTT. This codes for CTHDQRGDDTRYF.

The chain carries TRBV15 and TRBJ2-5, with 8 bases fitting TRBD2. V lost 0 bases and J lost 1; bases outside the gene matches: 4. There are 16 residues in the CDR3. Germline V CDR1 and CDR2: LNHNV, YYDKDF (reference sequence). Here the CDR3 reads CATSRDSTSGQETQYF. The CDR3 nucleotides are TGTGCCACCAGCAGAGATTCAACTAGCGGCCAAGAGACCCAGTACTTC.

The chain carries TRBV18 and TRBJ2-2, with no clear D. Germline V gene lookup returns CDR1 KGHSH and CDR2 LQKENI. Trimming shortened V by 3 bases and J by 7 bases, and 6 bases separated the two germline ends. The CDR3 loop spans 12 amino acids. In DNA, the CDR3 is TGTGCCAGCTCACCGCGTAACGGGGAGCTGTTTTTT. This gives the protein CASSPRNGELFF.

The chain couples TRBV4-2 to TRBJ2-3; a possible D gene is TRBD2 (6 bases). In germline, CDR1 is LGHNA, CDR2 YNFKEQ. V shed 1 base and J shed 0 bases, with 8 bases lying between them. The CDR3 consists of 15 residues. DNA of the CDR3: TGTGCCAGCAGCCAAGTTGGGACTAGCACAGATACGCAGTATTTT. Encoded protein: CASSQVGTSTDTQYF.

About this clone itself: Different DNA sequences within this sample yield the same CDR3. This rearrangement joins TRBV6-1 to TRBJ2-7, with TRBD1 identical over 8 bases. Germline CDR1 is MNHNS and CDR2 is SASEGT. J was trimmed by 2 bases and V by 6 bases; bases with no gene match: 6. The CDR3 has 14 amino acids. CDR3 DNA sequence: TGTGCCAGCAGCCCTGACAGGGGCCCCTACGAGCAGTACTTC. It codes for CASSPDRGPYEQYF.

The genes are TRBV27 and TRBJ2-1; TRBD1 might be the D (5 bases). V was pared by 0 bases and J by 10 bases, with 13 bases between. CDR1 is MNHEY and CDR2 is SMNVEV in the germline V gene (reference sequence). The CDR3 is 14 amino acids. The CDR3 spells CASSLSPGRNEQFF. The CDR3 DNA reads TGTGCCAGCAGTTTATCCCCAGGGCGTAACGAGCAGTTCTTC.

The V call is TRBV1, the J call TRBJ2-3; the table's D call, TRBD1, has no DNA check behind it. TRBV1 is labeled a pseudogene. The CDR3 loop spans 14 amino acids. CDR3 bases: TGCACCAGCAGCCACAGGGGCTCGGCAGATACGCAGTATTTT. The encoded protein is CTSSHRGSADTQYF.

This clone showed up just a few times. This rearrangement joins TRBV5-1 to TRBJ2-5; the D gene is possibly TRBD1 (5 bases). The CDR3 has 15 amino acids. V shed 5 bases and J shed 4 bases, with 18 bases lying between them. Germline V lookup: CDR1 SGHRS, CDR2 YFSETQ. The CDR3 DNA is TGCGCCAGCAGACCCCTAGGCGGTGGGGCAGAGACCCAGTACTTC. Protein: CASRPLGGGAETQYF.

The CDR3 nucleotides are TGTGCCAGCAGGGACGGACAGGGCGACTATGGCTACACCTTC. It specifies CASRDGQGDYGYTF. The J gene is TRBJ1-2, the V gene TRBV6-1; 8 positions match TRBD1. The junction had 6 bases not matched to a gene; V was cut back by 6 bases and J by 3 bases. CDR1 is MNHNS and CDR2 is SASEGT in the germline V gene. The CDR3 covers 14 residues.

The genes are TRBV6-5 and TRBJ1-6; 7 bases align to TRBD1. The junction had 4 bases not matched to a gene; V was cut back by 2 bases and J by 6 bases. The CDR3 has 15 residues. CDR1 and CDR2 from the germline V gene are MNHEY and SVGAGI. CDR3 amino acids: CASSYGGTANSPLHF. CDR3 DNA: TGTGCCAGCAGTTACGGGGGGACAGCTAATTCACCCCTCCACTTT.

V is TRBV19 and J is TRBJ2-1; 9 bases are a match to TRBD1. Germline V gene data show CDR1 as LNHDA and CDR2 as SQIVND (reference sequence). The CDR3 consists of 20 residues. J was trimmed by 4 bases and V by 4 bases; bases with no gene match: 20. DNA of the CDR3: TGTGCCAGTAGTACAACCACCCCGGGACAGGGTAAGGTGAATTACAATGAGCAGTTCTTC. It encodes CASSTTTPGQGKVNYNEQFF.

The J gene is TRBJ2-5, the V gene TRBV7-2; D might be TRBD1 (8 bases). Trimming stripped 5 bases from V and 4 bases from J, with 17 bases between. The germline CDR1 and CDR2 sequences are SGHTA and FQGNSA. The CDR3 loop spans 15 amino acids. CDR3 DNA: TGTGCCAGCAGCCCAACAGGGGGGGCAGGAGAGACCCAGTACTTC. It codes for CASSPTGGAGETQYF. Using reference TRBV7-2 and TRBJ2-5 for the parts outside the CDR3, the full variable domain is GAGVSQSPSNKVTEKGKDVELRCDPISGHTALYWYRQSLGQGLEFLIYFQGNSAPDKSGLPSDRFSAERTGGSVSTLTIQRTQQEDSAVYLCASSPTGGAGETQYFGPGTRLLVL.